This T cell receptor beta chain was identified in a study of T cells in Graves' hyperthyroidism and ophthalmopathy. Study-level findings and limits: Blood also held most thyroid clonotypes expanded beyond 0.001.

This clonotype was seen more than once but under ten times. Its target is not known. Patients between 18 and 65 years old had hyperthyroidism, newly diagnosed and lasting under 2 months. Source material for PBMCs was about 10 ml fresh peripheral blood. Trimming left V 4 bases short and J 8 bases short, with 23 bases between. This CDR3 is built from 16 residues. RNA transcripts served as the template for amplifying TCR beta CDR3 regions. Carried out on the TCR CDR3, a first-round RT-PCR used the HTBI primer set. TCRdb re-analysed the multiplex PCR reads in MiXCR, keeping a single row per CDR3 protein. The sample has hundreds of thousands of distinct CDR3 sequences; 14% are singletons.

The rearrangement uses TRBV12-3 or TRBV12-4 and TRBJ1-2; D gene uncertain. The TCR was taken from a woman aged 18-35 years with Graves' hyperthyroidism. The sample comprised blood. The CDR3 protein is CASSSVPTRIEGGYTF. Here the CDR3 DNA reads TGTGCCAGCAGTTCAGTCCCCACCAGGATAGAGGGCGGCTACACCTTC.